The rows below give T cell receptor beta chains drawn from one sample of a study of a mutant IDH1 vaccine in newly diagnosed glioma. Libraries were prepared by immunoSEQ multiplex PCR; TCRdb keeps only in-frame clonotypes and omits some of them. There are just under 95,000 clones in the sample; roughly 80% occur only once, and approximately 7% lies in the top ten. Sample: PBMCs, taken from a glioma patient treated with radiotherapy, temozolomide or both. These TCRs come from a woman aged 45-65 years with glioma. Each CDR3 is given with its conserved first and last residue. The D gene is left open where the match is weak. Not every row has a clone size; where given, it reads once, few, many or a size class.

>TRBV7-6|once|TRBJ2-6|18|.
TGTGCCAGCAGCTTAGGGCAGTCCATTTCCTCTGGGGCCAACGTCCTGACTTTC
CASSLGQSISSGANVLTF
>TRBV6-4|.|TRBJ2-7|19|TRBD1
TGTGCCAGCAGTGATCCGGGACAGGGGTCCGCCCCGCCGTCCTACGAGCAGTACTTC
CASSDPGQGSAPPSYEQYF
>TRBV18|.|TRBJ1-1|15|.
TGTGCCAGCTCGCCGTGGGGGGCGCAGAACACTGAAGCTTTCTTT
CASSPWGAQNTEAFF
>TRBV4-2|.|TRBJ2-7|16|TRBD2
TGTGCCAGCAGCCGCCACGCGGGGGGCCAATCCTACGAGCAGTACTTC
CASSRHAGGQSYEQYF
>TRBV27|once|TRBJ1-6|17|.
TGTGCCAGCAGTTTAGATCCCTTCCAGGGTTACAATTCACCCCTCCACTTT
CASSLDPFQGYNSPLHF
>TRBV5-1|.|TRBJ2-1|14|TRBD1
TGCGCCAGCAGCTTGTTTCTGACAGGGGGAGGGAGGTTCTTC
CASSLFLTGGGRFF
>TRBV6-6|.|TRBJ2-1|14|.
TGTGCCAGCCGGGATAGAGGCTCCTACAATGAGCAGTTCTTC
CASRDRGSYNEQFF
>TRBV27|.|TRBJ2-2|11|.
TGTGCCACTGCGGACACCGGGGAGCTGTTTTTT
CATADTGELFF
>TRBV10-1|.|TRBJ1-1|12|.
TGCGCCAGCAGTGATTCGGACACTGAAGCTTTCTTT
CASSDSDTEAFF
>TRBV27|.|TRBJ2-2|15|.
TGTGCCAGCAGCTACGGGTCGGCGAACACCGGGGAGCTGTTTTTT
CASSYGSANTGELFF
>TRBV7-9|.|TRBJ2-3|15|TRBD2
TGTGCCAGCAGCTTAAAGAGCGGGGGGGCAGATACGCAGTATTTT
CASSLKSGGADTQYF
>TRBV27|.|TRBJ1-6|15|TRBD1
TGTGCCAGCAGTTTCGGTGACAGGGCAAATTCACCCCTCCACTTT
CASSFGDRANSPLHF
>TRBV28|.|TRBJ1-4|14|TRBD1
TGTGCCAGCAGTTTAGAGGGACAGGGCTGGAAACTGTTTTTT
CASSLEGQGWKLFF
>TRBV9|.|TRBJ2-5|15|.
TGTGCCAGCAGCGTAGCCGATTCTCCCGAGGAGACCCAGTACTTC
CASSVADSPEETQYF
>TRBV6-5|few|TRBJ1-5|14|.
TGTGCCAGCAGTTCGTACGGGACTAATCAGCCCCAGCATTTT
CASSSYGTNQPQHF
>TRBV9|.|TRBJ1-3|16|.
TGTGCCAGCAGAGTAAGACAGGCGTTCACTGGAAACACCATATATTTT
CASRVRQAFTGNTIYF
>TRBV27|.|TRBJ2-1|14|TRBD1
TGTGCCTCCCAACCGGGACAGATTTACAATGAGCAGTTCTTC
CASQPGQIYNEQFF
>TRBV30|.|TRBJ2-7|12|TRBD2
TGTGCCTGGAGAACGGGGGGCTACGAGCAGTACTTC
CAWRTGGYEQYF
>TRBV7-8|.|TRBJ1-2|15|TRBD1
TGTGCCAGCAGCGCGGGACAGACGAATAACTATGGCTACACCTTC
CASSAGQTNNYGYTF
>TRBV18|.|TRBJ1-2|13|.
TGTGCCAGCTCCCCTGGGACCAACTATGGCTACACCTTC
CASSPGTNYGYTF
>TRBV27|.|TRBJ1-1|13|.
TGTGCCAGCAGTAATGGGGGGCGGGGGGTTGCTTTCTTT
CASSNGGRGVAFF
>TRBV7-5|.|TRBJ2-7|15|.
TGTGTCAGAAGCCCACCCCGGGACGCGACGTCCGAGCAGTACTTC
CVRSPPRDATSEQYF
>TRBV6-1|.|TRBJ2-2|15|TRBD1
TGTGCCATCTGTCGGGGGACAGGGGGCACCGGGGAGCTGTTTTTT
CAICRGTGGTGELFF
>TRBV6-5|few|TRBJ1-6|13|.
TGTGCCAGCAGTTACGGTCCAGAAGGACCCCTCCACTTT
CASSYGPEGPLHF
>TRBV9|.|TRBJ2-3|16|.
TGTGCCAGCAGCCCCAGTCCCGAACTAGGAACAGATACGCAGTATTTT
CASSPSPELGTDTQYF
>TRBV6-6|.|TRBJ1-3|15|.
TGTGCCAGCAGTTATTCTTTGAGCTCTGGAAACACCATATATTTT
CASSYSLSSGNTIYF
>TRBV2|.|TRBJ2-5|11|.
TGTGCCAGCAGTTTAAGGGAGACCCAGTACTTC
CASSLRETQYF
>TRBV13|.|TRBJ2-1|15|TRBD2
TGTGCCAGCAGCTTAGGGGCGGGAGTTTACAATGAGCAGTTCTTC
CASSLGAGVYNEQFF
>TRBV7-9|.|TRBJ2-1|14|.
TGTGCCAGCAGCTTAGCCCGGGGGTACAATGAGCAGTTCTTC
CASSLARGYNEQFF
>TRBV9|.|TRBJ1-6|16|.
TGTGCCAGCAGCGATGGACAGCCCTCCTATAATTCACCCCTCCACTTT
CASSDGQPSYNSPLHF
>TRBV7-8|.|TRBJ1-1|15|.
TGTGCCAGCAGCTTAGCGGGGGGCGGGAACACTGAAGCTTTCTTT
CASSLAGGGNTEAFF
>TRBV19|.|TRBJ1-2|17|TRBD1
TGTGCCAGTAGTATAGGAACTGGGACAGGGGGCTGGAATGGCTACACCTTC
CASSIGTGTGGWNGYTF
>TRBV7-6|.|TRBJ2-3|15|.
TGTGCCAGCAGCTTGGGGGCGCGGCGTACAGATACGCAGTATTTT
CASSLGARRTDTQYF
>TRBV4-3|.|TRBJ1-3|16|.
TGCGCCAGCAGCCGAGACCACAGGAGCTCTGGAAACACCATATATTTT
CASSRDHRSSGNTIYF
>TRBV10-3|.|TRBJ1-2|14|TRBD1
TGTGCCATCAGGTCAGACAGGGGCGTCTATGGCTACACCTTC
CAIRSDRGVYGYTF
>TRBV4-1|.|TRBJ2-5|16|.
TGCGCCAGCAGCCACCTGGGATCCCCGGAAGGAGAGACCCAGTACTTC
CASSHLGSPEGETQYF
>TRBV5-1|.|TRBJ2-5|16|.
TGCGCCAGCAGCGGGTCCGGCCAGGCGCCCCAAGAGACCCAGTACTTC
CASSGSGQAPQETQYF
>TRBV6-5|once|TRBJ2-7|13|TRBD1
TGTGCCAGCGGAGACAGGGGTAAATACGAGCAGTACTTC
CASGDRGKYEQYF
>TRBV19|.|TRBJ1-1|13|.
TGTGCCAGTAGTATGACACAGAACACTGAAGCTTTCTTT
CASSMTQNTEAFF
>TRBV7-2|.|TRBJ2-7|13|.
TGTGCCAGCAGCTTAGCGTCGTCCTACGAGCAGTACTTC
CASSLASSYEQYF
>TRBV6-5|.|TRBJ1-2|14|.
TGTGCCAGCCACAGGGCCCAAGCTAACTATGGCTACACCTTC
CASHRAQANYGYTF
>TRBV10-1|once|TRBJ2-2|18|TRBD2
TGCGCCAGCAGTGATGGACTAGCGGGGGGGCCGGCCACCGGGGAGCTGTTTTTT
CASSDGLAGGPATGELFF
>TRBV7-9|.|TRBJ2-7|13|.
TGTGCCAGCAGCCCTCATGTGGACAGCGAGCAGTACTTC
CASSPHVDSEQYF
>TRBV30|.|TRBJ1-4|14|.
TGTGCCTGGAGTGTGCGGAGGTCTAATGAAAAACTGTTTTTT
CAWSVRRSNEKLFF
>TRBV5-4|.|TRBJ2-5|14|.
TGTGCCAGCAGCTTGGGGAGCAGTCAAGAGACCCAGTACTTC
CASSLGSSQETQYF
>TRBV10-2|.|TRBJ1-2|14|TRBD1
TGCGCCAGCAGACGGACAGGGGGGGACTATGGCTACACCTTC
CASRRTGGDYGYTF
>TRBV7-2|.|TRBJ1-2|14|.
TGTGCCAGCAGCCCGGACAGTCGTGTCTATGGCTACACCTTC
CASSPDSRVYGYTF
>TRBV2|.|TRBJ2-3|16|TRBD2
TGTGCCAGCAGTCCCCGGACTAGCGGCGGCACAGATACGCAGTATTTT
CASSPRTSGGTDTQYF
>TRBV9|.|TRBJ2-7|15|TRBD1
TGTGCCAGCAGCGTAGGGGACAGGGGCTCCTACGAGCAGTACTTC
CASSVGDRGSYEQYF
>TRBV4-3|.|TRBJ2-3|17|TRBD1
TGCGCCAGCAGCCAAGGCCATTGGGGACAGGGCACAGATACGCAGTATTTT
CASSQGHWGQGTDTQYF
>TRBV9|.|TRBJ2-1|17|TRBD2
TGTGCCAGCAGCCCACGAGCGGGGGGCAGACTAGACAATGAGCAGTTCTTC
CASSPRAGGRLDNEQFF
>TRBV6-1|.|TRBJ2-7|15|.
TGTGCCAGCAAAGGTCCCGGACAGAACCCCTACGAGCAGTACTTC
CASKGPGQNPYEQYF
>TRBV27|.|TRBJ2-7|15|TRBD2
TGTGCCAGCAGTTCTCTAGGGACTAGCGGTTACGAGCAGTACTTC
CASSSLGTSGYEQYF